This T cell receptor (beta chain) was profiled in a study of blood T cell repertoires in COVID-19. Study context: Donors in Cohort 3 counted as recovered after two negative PCRs, clearance, or symptom resolution. T cells, B-cell-depleted T cells, or PBMCs supplied cDNA or gDNA. Material from acute and convalescent COVID-19 was sourced from the United States, Italy and Spain.

Assignment of participants to cohorts was predicated upon participant-reported clinical history. The CDR3 spans 17 residues. Unmatched junction bases numbered 20, after V lost 0 bases and J lost 16 bases. The germline V gene encodes CDR1 LGHDT and CDR2 YNNKEL (reference sequence). TCRdb keeps only in-frame clones here, not all; method: immunoSEQ multiplex PCR. The sample holds about 210,000 clones, roughly 87% seen once. The rearrangement joins TRBV3-1 (or the pseudogene TRBV3-2) to TRBJ2-1; 8 nucleotides align to TRBD2. Sequenced sample: PBMCs or T cells enriched from blood (not recorded which). The sequence came from a man aged 25-45 years in a cohort exposed to, infected with or recovered from COVID-19 (not recorded which). The DNA for the CDR3 is TGTGCCAGCAGCCAAGATCACCCCCAGCGAGGGGGGACTAGTTTCTTCTTC. Its protein is CASSQDHPQRGGTSFFF.